One sample yielded the 5 T cell receptor beta chains listed below, sequenced in a study of early T cells in non-severe SARS-CoV-2 infection. TCRdb recomputed calls from the 5' RACE reads with MiXCR, one row per CDR3 protein. This sample has 40,000 to 60,000 distinct CDR3 sequences, with 6.2% found just once. The specimen was whole blood, collected at baseline. These receptors originate from an adult who was a healthcare worker with PCR-confirmed SARS-CoV-2 infection or an uninfected control (not recorded which).

This clonotype was detected a few times. The chain has TRBV24-1 and TRBJ2-3; D gene unclear. The CDR3 totals 17 residues. The V gene's germline CDR1 is KGHDR and CDR2 SFDVKD. Trimming pared 2 bases from V and 4 bases from J, leaving 18 bases between. The DNA of the CDR3 is TGTGCCACCAGTGATTCGCCGATACTAACTTATCCAGATACGCAGTATTTT. This codes for CATSDSPILTYPDTQYF.

A few counts support this clonotype. The chain links TRBV20-1 to TRBJ2-1; 12 nucleotides agree with TRBD2. CDR1 DFQATT and CDR2 SNEGSKA come from the germline V gene (reference sequence). Trimming cost V 5 bases and J 9 bases; bases outside gene matches: 11. The CDR3 is 15 amino acids. CDR3 bases: TGCAGTGCTCAGACTAGCGGGAGACGTGGGAGTGAGCAGTTCTTC. This gives the protein CSAQTSGRRGSEQFF.

This clonotype has only a few counts. V is TRBV5-6 and J is TRBJ2-5; the D call may be TRBD1 or TRBD2 (5 bases each). The CDR3 is 15 amino acids. Trimming shortened V by 1 base and J by 2 bases, and 12 bases separated the two germline ends. Per germline, CDR1 SGHDT and CDR2 YYEEEE. Here the CDR3 DNA reads TGTGCCAGCAGCTTGTCTGGGACCGCACAAGAGACCCAGTACTTC. This sequence encodes CASSLSGTAQETQYF.

The chain has TRBV4-1 and TRBJ1-5; no reliable D call. V was shortened by 0 bases and J by 7 bases, with 7 bases between the two germline ends. From germline, CDR1 is MGHRA and CDR2 YSYEKL. This CDR3 is built from 13 residues. CDR3 in DNA: TGCGCCAGCAGCCAAGAAGAGGGCCAGCCCCAGCATTTT. Amino acids: CASSQEEGQPQHF.

This clonotype was recorded at least ten times. The chain couples TRBV28 to TRBJ1-6; TRBD1 might be the D (6 bases). This CDR3 is built from 13 residues. Trimming shortened V by 6 bases and J by 14 bases, and 17 bases separated the two germline ends. CDR1 is MDHEN and CDR2 is SYDVKM in the germline V gene. The CDR3 sequence: CASSRTGNYALHF. The CDR3 DNA follows: TGTGCCAGCAGCCGAACAGGGAATTACGCCCTCCACTTT.